A single sample gave rise to the 18 T cell receptor beta chains below, sequenced in a study of blood T cells in healthy people across ages. Sample-barcoded 5' priming and a J-beta primer mix drove a second PCR of 7 to 11 cycles. From the 5' RACE reads, TCRdb called clonotypes with MiXCR, one entry per CDR3 protein. The sample holds about 1.4 million distinct CDR3 sequences, approximately 63% seen once. The sample consisted of blood. The source is a man aged 18 to 30 in good health.

This clonotype has just a few counts. The rearrangement joins TRBV10-3 to TRBJ2-1; D remains ambiguous. The germline V and J ends were trimmed by 7 bases and 8 bases, with 9 bases remaining between them. The CDR3 spans 11 residues. Germline values: CDR1 ENHRY, CDR2 SYGVKD. This CDR3 is CAIKWSYEQFF. The CDR3 coding sequence is TGTGCCATCAAGTGGAGCTATGAGCAGTTCTTC.

The rearrangement links TRBV29-1 to TRBJ1-1; D ambiguous. CDR1 and CDR2 (germline): SQVTM, ANQGSEA. The CDR3 runs 14 residues. V lost 4 bases and J lost 1, with 13 bases in between. The CDR3, as DNA: TGCAGCGTTGTAGGGATTTCTGAGAACACTGAAGCTTTCTTT. This gives the protein CSVVGISENTEAFF.

In this sample, this clonotype turned up a few times. The CDR3 reads CASSLQLAGGSTDTQYF. CDR3 bases: TGCGCCAGCAGCCTGCAACTAGCGGGGGGGAGCACAGATACGCAGTATTTT. The chain recombines TRBV4-3 with TRBJ2-3; 13 nucleotides align to TRBD2. The V segment lost 4 bases and the J segment 0 bases; nucleotides outside the gene matches: 4. Germline CDR1 LGHNA, CDR2 YSLEER. The CDR3 is made up of 17 amino acids.

The count of this clonotype is one. CDR3 sequence: CASSSSPGPISNQPQHF. CDR3 nucleotide sequence: TGTGCCAGCAGTTCCTCGCCAGGCCCCATTAGCAATCAGCCCCAGCATTTT. The V gene is TRBV27, the J gene TRBJ1-5, with D unresolved. Germline-derived CDR1 and CDR2 are MNHEY and SMNVEV (reference sequence). The CDR3 runs 17 residues. V was shortened by 4 bases and J by 0 bases, with 16 bases between the two germline ends.

The chain combines TRBV4-1 with TRBJ1-2; perhaps TRBD1 as D (5 bases). There are 15 residues in the CDR3. The V end was cut by 1 base, the J end by 6 bases, with 15 bases between. Germline CDR1 is MGHRA and CDR2 is YSYEKL. In DNA form, the CDR3 reads TGCGCCAGCAGCCAAGGCCCACAGATCAGGGATGGCTACACCTTC. This encodes CASSQGPQIRDGYTF.

In nucleotides, the CDR3 is TGTGCCAGCAGTTCGTCAGGGGTCCCTAATGAGCAGTTCTTC. Protein product: CASSSSGVPNEQFF. J is TRBJ2-1 and V is TRBV28; D might be TRBD1 (6 bases). The length of the CDR3 is 14 residues. V was pared by 4 bases and J by 7 bases, with 14 bases between. Germline-derived CDR1 and CDR2 are MDHEN and SYDVKM.

The V call is TRBV7-4, the J call TRBJ1-4; 10 bases line up with TRBD1. Germline CDR1 SGHVT, CDR2 SQSDAQ. V dropped 5 bases and J dropped 7; count of bases not matched to a gene: 4. This CDR3 has 14 amino acids. The DNA of the CDR3 is TGTGCCAGCAGCCCGGGACAGGGGCTTGAAAAACTGTTTTTT. Translating it yields CASSPGQGLEKLFF.

This chain uses TRBV10-3 with TRBJ2-3, with D hard to call. This CDR3 comprises 16 residues. Germline loops: CDR1 ENHRY, CDR2 SYGVKD. The V end was cut by 9 bases, the J end by 2 bases, with 21 bases between. The CDR3, as DNA: TGTGCCATTCACTCAGACACCTACCCGGCCACAGATACGCAGTATTTT. As protein: CAIHSDTYPATDTQYF.

The chain carries TRBV20-1 and TRBJ2-1; 15 bases line up with TRBD2. There are 16 residues in the CDR3. Germline CDR1 and CDR2: DFQATT and SNEGSKA (reference sequence). Trimming took 6 bases from V and 3 from J; bases not matched to a gene: 6. The CDR3 spells CSAWTSGGGIYNEQFF. The CDR3 region has the DNA TGCAGTGCCTGGACTAGCGGGGGGGGGATCTACAATGAGCAGTTCTTC.

The V and J genes are TRBV10-3 and TRBJ1-1; tentative D call: TRBD1 (5 bases). The germline V and J ends were trimmed by 3 bases and 4 bases, with 18 bases remaining between them. The germline CDR1 and CDR2 sequences are ENHRY and SYGVKD. The CDR3 loop spans 16 amino acids. This CDR3 is CAISDNRPPRGTEAFF. In nucleotides, the CDR3 is TGTGCCATCAGTGATAATCGGCCCCCGAGGGGCACTGAAGCTTTCTTT.

This clonotype was picked up one time. Sequence at one end of the junction differs from germline and may be a read error. This chain links TRBV6-4 with TRBJ2-1; D ambiguous. The CDR3 is 13 amino acids. Per germline, CDR1 MRHNA and CDR2 SNTAGT. The CDR3 DNA follows: TGTGCCGGCAGTGACCCAGACTCCAATGAGCAGTTCTTC. It yields the protein CAGSDPDSNEQFF.

This clonotype was detected a few times. This chain's CDR3 is CASSAHGTANAYTQYF. The DNA of the CDR3 is TGTGCCAGCAGCGCCCACGGGACGGCCAACGCGTATACGCAGTATTTT. The chain employs TRBV7-9 and TRBJ2-3; D might be TRBD1 or TRBD2, each matching 5 bases. CDR1 and CDR2 (germline): SEHNR, FQNEAQ (reference sequence). This CDR3 has 16 residues. V lost 5 bases, J lost 7 bases, and 22 bases lay in between.

On this clonotype itself: A much larger clone is a single base away; this may be a read error. The CDR3 DNA reads as TGTGCCAGCAGTTGCTCTTGGGGACATGAAGAAAAACTGTTTTTT. Protein: CASSCSWGHEEKLFF. The V and J genes are TRBV6-5 and TRBJ1-4, with D possibly being TRBD1 (6 bases). This CDR3 has 15 residues. V was trimmed by 4 bases and J by 8 bases, leaving 17 bases between them. Germline loops: CDR1 MNHEY, CDR2 SVGAGI.

The J gene is TRBJ2-5, the V gene TRBV7-8; the D gene is possibly TRBD2 (7 bases). CDR3 size: 15 residues. Trimming pared 4 bases from V and 5 bases from J, leaving 17 bases between. CDR1 and CDR2 (germline): SGHVS, FQNEAQ. CDR3 sequence: CASSSKGGVGETQYF. In DNA, the CDR3 is TGTGCCAGCAGCTCCAAAGGGGGGGTCGGGGAGACCCAGTACTTC.

In regard to this clonotype: The junction departs from germline at one end; a sequencing error may be responsible. The chain combines TRBV7-6 with TRBJ2-7; D not certain. The germline V gene encodes CDR1 SGHVS and CDR2 FNYEAQ. The CDR3 contains 14 residues. CDR3 DNA sequence: TGTGCCGGCAGCTTAGCTGGGGTTACCTACGAGCAGTACTTC. Its protein is CAGSLAGVTYEQYF.

This clonotype was seen only a few times. The chain couples TRBV6-5 to TRBJ2-4, with 13 nucleotides matching TRBD2. The CDR3 runs to 20 residues. The germline V gene encodes CDR1 MNHEY and CDR2 SVGAGI. Losses at the gene ends were 0 bases for V and 2 bases for J; bases not matched to a gene: 10. This CDR3 reads CASSYSSLAGGPTTKNIQYF. The DNA for the CDR3 is TGTGCCAGCAGTTACTCATCACTAGCGGGAGGGCCGACGACCAAAAACATTCAGTACTTC.

The chain recombines TRBV10-2 with TRBJ1-1; D gene uncertain. Germline CDR1 reads WSHSY; CDR2 reads SAAADI. Trimming took 7 bases from V and 8 from J, leaving 11 bases between them. This CDR3 spans 11 amino acids. CDR3 loop: CASIGRHEAFF. DNA of the CDR3: TGCGCCAGCATCGGGCGCCACGAAGCTTTCTTT.

The chain has TRBV5-5 and TRBJ1-2, with TRBD1 as a possible D gene (5 bases). Trimming removed 0 bases at V and 5 bases at J, with 8 bases between. Germline values: CDR1 SGHKS, CDR2 YYEKEE (reference sequence). The CDR3 is made up of 13 amino acids. The CDR3 sequence: CASSLGGEYGYTF. The CDR3, as DNA: TGTGCCAGCAGCTTGGGAGGGGAATATGGCTACACCTTC.